One and the same sample provided the 18 T cell receptor beta chains below, sequenced in a study of CD8+CD57+ T cells in acquired aplastic anemia. Profiles of TCR beta VDJ and CDR3 were generated from a genomic DNA template. Via MiXCR, TCRdb re-called the reads, giving one row per CDR3 protein. There are fewer than 200,000 distinct CDR3 sequences in the sample; around half occur only once, and under 2% lies in the top ten. Patients included in sequencing had previously demonstrated CD8+CD57+ cell expansion by flow cytometry. Sample: sorted CD4+, CD8+, or CD8+CD57+ T cells (not recorded which) from PBMCs. These receptors all stem from a human donor with aplastic anemia.

The CDR3 is CASTAGTLQAASPLHF. The CDR3 bases are TGTGCCAGTACCGCGGGAACACTACAGGCGGCATCACCCCTCCACTTT. V and J are TRBV19 and TRBJ1-6, with a tentative D call TRBD1 (5 bases). In germline, CDR1 is LNHDA, CDR2 SQIVND (reference sequence). The length of the CDR3 is 16 residues. V shed 7 bases and J shed 10 bases, with 23 bases lying between them.

J is TRBJ2-1 and V is TRBV19, with TRBD2 matching 9 bases. The germline CDR1 and CDR2 sequences are LNHDA and SQIVND (reference sequence). The CDR3 loop spans 15 amino acids. Trimming at V came to 3 bases and at J to 9 bases, leaving 9 bases not matched to a gene. The CDR3 spells CASSIGLAGSGEQFF. The CDR3 DNA follows: TGTGCCAGTAGTATTGGGCTAGCGGGGAGTGGTGAGCAGTTCTTC.

The CDR3 sequence is CASSVVTVLGYGYTF. CDR3 coding DNA: TGTGCCAGCAGTGTCGTCACAGTTTTAGGCTATGGCTACACCTTC. V gene TRBV2 combines with J gene TRBJ1-2, with unresolved D. The CDR3 has 15 amino acids. The ends were cut back, 4 bases at V and 4 bases at J, with 16 bases in the middle. Germline V gives CDR1 SNHLY, CDR2 FYNNEI.

This clonotype has only a few counts. The chain recombines TRBV15 with TRBJ1-1, with 7 bases that match TRBD1. The CDR3 has 16 residues. CDR1 is LNHNV and CDR2 is YYDKDF in the germline V gene (reference sequence). The V gene end was trimmed by 0 bases and the J gene end by 5 bases; junction bases not matched to a gene: 9. The CDR3 spells CATSRDGTEVGTEAFF. The CDR3 nucleotides are TGTGCCACCAGCAGAGACGGGACAGAGGTAGGGACTGAAGCTTTCTTT. Combining the CDR3 with reference TRBV15 and TRBJ1-1 gives the whole variable domain DAMVIQNPRYQVTQFGKPVTLSCSQTLNHNVMYWYQQKSSQAPKLLFHYYDKDFNNEADTPDNFQSRRPNTSFCFLDIRSPGLGDTAMYLCATSRDGTEVGTEAFFGQGTRLTVV.

This clonotype was seen ten or more times. The gene calls are TRBV12-3 or TRBV12-4 and TRBJ2-7; TRBD2 agrees at 7 bases. V lost 6 bases, J lost 4 bases, and 9 bases stayed unmatched. The CDR3 spans 14 residues. The CDR3 region has the DNA TGTGCCAGCAGCCCGGGACTACCACCGTACGAGCAGTACTTC. Its translation: CASSPGLPPYEQYF.

This clonotype appeared many times. The DNA for the CDR3 is TGTGCTAGAGTCGTCGACAGGGTCAATCAGCCCCAGCATTTT. Translating gives CARVVDRVNQPQHF. V is TRBV25-1 and J is TRBJ1-5; 7 bases line up with TRBD1. This CDR3 comprises 14 residues. Germline CDR1 MGHDK, CDR2 SYGVNS.

Concerning this clonotype: With a much larger clone just one base away, this may be a read error. The CDR3 DNA sequence: TGTGCCAGCAGCCACCTTCTAGCGGACACAGATACGCTGTATTTT. Protein product: CASSHLLADTDTLYF. The rearrangement joins TRBV6-1 to TRBJ2-3, with TRBD2 matching 7 bases. This CDR3 contains 15 residues. CDR1 is MNHNS and CDR2 is SASEGT in the germline V gene.

This clonotype showed up many times. J is TRBJ2-7 and V is TRBV27, with 7 bases matching TRBD1. This CDR3 region has 16 residues. Unmatched junction bases numbered 11, after V lost 4 bases and J lost 2 bases. Germline V gene sequence: CDR1 MNHEY, CDR2 SMNVEV (reference sequence). The CDR3 DNA reads as TGTGCCAGCAGTTCCATAACGGACAGGCGCCCCTACGAGCAGTACTTC. Its protein is CASSSITDRRPYEQYF.

There are many counts of this clonotype. CDR3 DNA sequence: TGTGCCAGCAGCTTTGACCGGTACCAAGAGACCCAGTACTTC. Translated, it gives CASSFDRYQETQYF. J is TRBJ2-5 and V is TRBV7-2, with D unresolved. This CDR3 is 14 amino acids long. The V gene lost 3 bases and the J gene lost 0 bases, with 8 bases spanning the gap. Germline V gives CDR1 SGHTA, CDR2 FQGNSA.

The chain joins TRBV19 to TRBJ1-1, with 9 bases aligning to TRBD1. The CDR3 sequence is 14 residues long. V shed 6 bases, J shed 3 bases, and the junction held 5 bases outside the gene matches. Germline CDR1 LNHDA, CDR2 SQIVND (reference sequence). The CDR3 loop reads CASRNGQGYTEAFF. CDR3 DNA sequence: TGTGCCAGTAGAAACGGACAGGGGTACACTGAAGCTTTCTTT.

The CDR3 DNA is TGTGCCACCACTCCAAGCCTGGGAGTGGGGAACACTGAAGCTTTCTTT. It is translated as CATTPSLGVGNTEAFF. The chain carries TRBV10-3 and TRBJ1-1, with unresolved D. V dropped 10 bases and J dropped 1 base, with 22 bases sitting between them. CDR1 is ENHRY and CDR2 is SYGVKD in the germline V gene. This CDR3 spans 16 amino acids.

The chain recombines TRBV7-6 with TRBJ1-4; D unresolved. CDR3 length: 13 residues. CDR1 SGHVS and CDR2 FNYEAQ come from the germline V gene. V was clipped by 3 bases and J by 7 bases, with 9 bases between them. CDR3 residues: CASSFAMGEKLFF. The CDR3 DNA sequence: TGTGCCAGCAGCTTTGCGATGGGTGAAAAACTGTTTTTT.

This clonotype has ten or more counts. The genes are TRBV6-2 or TRBV6-3 and TRBJ1-6; 10 nucleotides align to TRBD1. The germline V gene has CDR1 MNHEY and CDR2 SVGEGT. The CDR3 is 15 amino acids. V was clipped by 2 bases and J by 9 bases; unmatched bases: 4. The CDR3 loop reads CASSYGGTGASPLHF. In DNA, the CDR3 is TGTGCCAGCAGTTACGGAGGGACAGGGGCTTCACCCCTCCACTTT.

The J gene is TRBJ1-5, the V gene TRBV20-1; TRBD1 is a possible D gene (5 bases). The germline gives CDR1 DFQATT, CDR2 SNEGSKA (reference sequence). This CDR3 region has 12 residues. Trimming took 3 bases from V and 11 from J, leaving 14 bases between them. CDR3 in amino acids: CSARGGGETQHF. The CDR3, as DNA: TGCAGTGCTAGGGGGGGAGGGGAGACCCAGCATTTT.

This rearrangement joins TRBV11-3 to TRBJ2-1, with 10 bases fitting TRBD2. This CDR3 region has 16 residues. Looked up from germline, CDR1 is SGHNT and CDR2 is YENEEA. V lost 3 bases and J lost 1; bases outside the gene matches: 3. CDR3 coding DNA: TGTGCCAGCAGCTTCTATAGCGGGGGGTCCTACAATGAGCAGTTCTTC. The encoded protein is CASSFYSGGSYNEQFF. The whole variable domain, filled in from reference TRBV11-3 and TRBJ2-1, reads EAGVVQSPRYKIIEKKQPVAFWCNPISGHNTLYWYLQNLGQGPELLIRYENEEAVDDSQLPKDRFSAERLKGVDSTLKIQPAELGDSAVYLCASSFYSGGSYNEQFFGPGTRLTVL.

The chain is built from TRBV20-1 and TRBJ2-7; no firm D call. The CDR3 loop spans 14 amino acids. The germline V and J ends were trimmed by 3 bases and 0 bases, with 12 bases remaining between them. Germline CDR1 DFQATT, CDR2 SNEGSKA (reference sequence). The CDR3: CSARGVDFSYEQYF. Written as DNA, the CDR3 is TGCAGTGCTAGGGGCGTCGATTTCTCCTACGAGCAGTACTTC.

This clonotype was seen ten or more times. The chain couples TRBV19 to TRBJ2-2; D possibly matches TRBD1 or TRBD2 (5 bases each). The germline CDR1 and CDR2 sequences are LNHDA and SQIVND (reference sequence). V dropped 3 bases and J dropped 13 bases, with 21 bases sitting between them. The CDR3 runs 15 residues. CDR3 coding DNA: TGTGCCAGTAGTATTAGGGGCCCCCAACCGGCGGGGCTGTTTTTT. Translating it yields CASSIRGPQPAGLFF.

Relative to its sample, this clonotype is medium-sized (0.01 to 0.1%). The chain employs TRBV10-3 and TRBJ1-2; D gene ambiguous. From germline, CDR1 is ENHRY and CDR2 SYGVKD. The CDR3 is made up of 11 amino acids. With 10 bases removed from V and 2 bases from J, the gap between germline ends came to 8 bases. The CDR3 DNA follows: TGTGCCACCTCTTCGAACTATGGCTACACCTTC. It is translated as CATSSNYGYTF.